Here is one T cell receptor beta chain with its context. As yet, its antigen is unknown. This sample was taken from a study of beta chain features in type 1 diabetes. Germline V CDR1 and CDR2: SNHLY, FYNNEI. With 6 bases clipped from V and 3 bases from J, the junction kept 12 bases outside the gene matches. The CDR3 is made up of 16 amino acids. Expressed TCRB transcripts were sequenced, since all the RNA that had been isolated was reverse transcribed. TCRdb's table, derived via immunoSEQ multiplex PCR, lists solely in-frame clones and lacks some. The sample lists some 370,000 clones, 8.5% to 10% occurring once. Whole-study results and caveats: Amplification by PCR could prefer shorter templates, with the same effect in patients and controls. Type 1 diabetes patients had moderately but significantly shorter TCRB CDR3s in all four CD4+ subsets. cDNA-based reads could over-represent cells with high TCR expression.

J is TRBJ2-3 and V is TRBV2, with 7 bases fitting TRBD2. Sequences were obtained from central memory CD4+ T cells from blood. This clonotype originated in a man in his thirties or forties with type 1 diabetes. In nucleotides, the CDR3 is TGTGCCAGCAGCTCAGGGAGGGCCTTGAGAACAGATACGCAGTATTTT. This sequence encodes CASSSGRALRTDTQYF.